The clone carrying this TCR beta chain was detected only a few times. No antigen is known for it. These data belong to a study of blood T cells in healthy people across ages. General study results and limits: It was not possible, with unsorted PBMCs, to conclusively compare naive and antigen-experienced cells. Diversity estimates from one million T cells were considered underestimates.

Extraction of total RNA produced a minimum of 5 micrograms from each sample. A second PCR, run for about 7 to 11 cycles, used a sample-barcoded 5' primer plus a J-beta primer mix. The yield of each sample was at least 2.5 million CDR3-containing paired-end reads. TCRdb re-called the 5' RACE reads with MiXCR, one entry per CDR3 protein. This table holds about a million distinct CDR3 sequences, about 53% found once. Sequenced: blood. The receptor's source is an older woman in good health.

The CDR3 protein is CASSLIGTGPYEQYF. CDR3 DNA: TGTGCCAGCAGCTTAATCGGGACAGGGCCCTACGAGCAGTACTTC. The rearrangement links TRBV7-2 to TRBJ2-7, with TRBD1 matching 9 bases. In germline, CDR1 is SGHTA, CDR2 FQGNSA. The CDR3 extends over 15 amino acids. The junction had 4 bases not matched to a gene; V was cut back by 2 bases and J by 2 bases.